Below are 18 T cell receptor beta chains sequenced from a single sample in a study of T cell repertoires in cytomegalovirus infection. TCRdb re-derived calls from the reads in MiXCR, one entry per CDR3 protein. The data show 450,000 to 600,000 distinct CDR3 sequences, 11% seen once. Sequencing was done on a sample of PBMCs. These receptors originate from a human donor in good health (CMV status not recorded). Some clones in this sample may be carry-over from other donors' samples.

This clonotype was observed at least ten times. The rearrangement joins TRBV7-6 to TRBJ1-1; D is possibly TRBD1 (5 bases). V lost 5 bases and J 7 bases, leaving 14 bases between the germline ends. The CDR3 has 13 amino acids. Germline V gives CDR1 SGHVS, CDR2 FNYEAQ. As DNA, the CDR3 is TGTGCCAGCAGCGGAGGGGCAGGGAATGAAGCTTTCTTT. It codes for CASSGGAGNEAFF.

This clonotype showed up many times. This rearrangement joins TRBV25-1 to TRBJ2-1; D call uncertain. Per the germline V gene, CDR1 is MGHDK and CDR2 is SYGVNS. The CDR3 sequence is 12 residues long. The V end was cut by 4 bases, the J end by 8 bases, with 9 bases between. The CDR3, as DNA: TGTGCCAGCAGTGCGCTAGTCGATGAGCAGTTCTTC. This translates into CASSALVDEQFF.

The sample holds many counts of this clonotype. A junction boundary mismatches the germline segment, possibly from a read error. The gene calls are TRBV11-2 and TRBJ1-1; TRBD1 matches 9 bases. The CDR3 is made up of 16 amino acids. Germline V gene data show CDR1 as SGHAT and CDR2 as FQNNGV. This CDR3 is CASTLGTGSLNTEAFF. The CDR3 coding sequence is TGTGCCAGCACCTTAGGGACAGGGAGTCTGAACACTGAAGCTTTCTTT.

V is TRBV2 and J is TRBJ1-4; D unclear. Germline CDR1 SNHLY, CDR2 FYNNEI. Trimming removed 6 bases at V and 0 bases at J, with 8 bases between. The CDR3 contains 14 residues. Here the CDR3 DNA reads TGTGCCAGCAGCGACCCTGCAACTAATGAAAAACTGTTTTTT. Translating it yields CASSDPATNEKLFF.

This chain links TRBV27 with TRBJ2-7, with D possibly TRBD1 on 5 matching bases. CDR1 and CDR2 (germline): MNHEY, SMNVEV (reference sequence). Trimming took 3 bases from V and 3 from J, leaving 12 bases between them. The CDR3 runs 14 residues. CDR3 sequence reads: CASSFLDTIYEQYF. The CDR3 DNA reads as TGTGCCAGCAGTTTCCTGGACACGATCTACGAGCAGTACTTC.

This clonotype was found many times. The rearrangement links TRBV10-2 to TRBJ1-5; D gene ambiguous. Trimming removed 3 bases from V and 2 bases from J, with 11 bases in between. Germline CDR1 is WSHSY and CDR2 is SAAADI. The CDR3 extends over 15 amino acids. The CDR3 reads CASSDAGRGNQPQHF. CDR3 bases: TGCGCCAGCAGTGACGCCGGGAGAGGCAATCAGCCCCAGCATTTT.

This clonotype has a count of ten or more. The chain uses TRBV12-3 or TRBV12-4 and TRBJ2-4; possibly TRBD1 for D (6 bases). The ends were cut back, 0 bases at V and 6 bases at J, with 6 bases in the middle. The CDR3 is 13 residues long. CDR3 loop: CASSLAGGNIQYF. In nucleotides, the CDR3 is TGTGCCAGCAGTTTAGCAGGGGGAAACATTCAGTACTTC.

This rearrangement joins TRBV23-1 to TRBJ2-1, with a possible D match to TRBD2 (7 bases). TRBV23-1 is known as an ORF, though its function is uncertain. V dropped 1 base and J dropped 7 bases, with 20 bases sitting between them. The CDR3 covers 17 residues. CDR3 loop: CASSQCPGRGPLNEQFF. In DNA form, the CDR3 reads TGCGCCAGCAGTCAATGCCCCGGGCGGGGGCCTCTAAATGAGCAGTTCTTC.

This rearrangement joins TRBV29-1 to TRBJ1-1, with D possibly matching TRBD1 (5 bases). The CDR3 is made up of 13 amino acids. V lost 7 bases to trimming and J lost 5 bases, with 17 bases between them. The germline gives CDR1 SQVTM, CDR2 ANQGSEA. CDR3 bases: TGCAGCGGCAGGGAGGGAGGGAGAACTGAAGCTTTCTTT. This codes for CSGREGGRTEAFF.

This clonotype was observed many times. The chain links TRBV2 to TRBJ2-4; no firm D call. Between the trimmed V and J ends, which lost 6 bases and 1 base, there was a span of 10 bases. There are 14 residues in the CDR3. Germline V gene data show CDR1 as SNHLY and CDR2 as FYNNEI. CDR3 residues: CASSRSPAKNIQYF. The DNA of the CDR3 is TGTGCCAGCAGCAGATCCCCGGCCAAAAACATTCAGTACTTC.

This clonotype was seen many times. The chain combines TRBV4-2 with TRBJ2-1; D is uncertain. The CDR3 is 16 amino acids. Germline assignment: CDR1 LGHNA and CDR2 YNFKEQ. Trimming left V 0 bases short and J 0 bases short, with 9 bases between. The CDR3 region is CASSQEGSSSYNEQFF. In DNA form, the CDR3 reads TGTGCCAGCAGCCAAGAGGGCTCAAGCTCCTACAATGAGCAGTTCTTC.

This clonotype occurred many times. The V call is TRBV20-1, the J call TRBJ2-3; TRBD1 matches 7 bases. Trimming removed 5 bases from V and 0 bases from J; junction bases left unmatched: 5. The CDR3 is 14 amino acids. Germline V gene sequence: CDR1 DFQATT, CDR2 SNEGSKA (reference sequence). The CDR3 sequence is CSASGQASTDTQYF. CDR3 coding DNA: TGCAGTGCTTCCGGACAGGCAAGCACAGATACGCAGTATTTT.

This sequence joins TRBV12-5 and TRBJ1-1; no clear D gene. Germline-derived CDR1 and CDR2 are LGHNT and FRNRAP. The ends were cut back, 6 bases at V and 11 bases at J, with 10 bases in the middle. The CDR3 runs to 10 residues. CDR3: CASGHISAFF. Here the CDR3 DNA reads TGTGCTAGTGGCCATATTTCGGCTTTCTTT. Based on the CDR3 plus reference TRBV12-5 and TRBJ1-1, the full variable domain is DARVTQTPRHKVTEMGQEVTMRCQPILGHNTVFWYRQTMMQGLELLAYFRNRAPLDDSGMPKDRFSAEMPDATLATLKIQPSEPRDSAVYFCASGHISAFFGQGTRLTVV.

Points on this clonotype: The junction does not match germline at one end; this may be a read error. This rearrangement joins TRBV28 to TRBJ2-4; D is tentatively TRBD1 or TRBD2 (5 bases each). The germline V gene encodes CDR1 MDHEN and CDR2 SYDVKM. CDR3 length: 14 residues. CDR3 nucleotide sequence: TGTGCCAGCAGTTTAGCCGGGGCCAAAAGCATTCAGTACTTC. Its protein product is CASSLAGAKSIQYF.

In its sample, this clonotype was seen many times. This chain connects TRBV10-3 to TRBJ1-5; a possible D gene is TRBD1 (5 bases). V was clipped by 6 bases and J by 0 bases, with 6 bases between them. This CDR3 comprises 13 residues. Germline V gene lookup returns CDR1 ENHRY and CDR2 SYGVKD. The CDR3 DNA reads TGTGCCATCAGGACAGATAGCAATCAGCCCCAGCATTTT. Protein sequence: CAIRTDSNQPQHF.

There are a few counts of this clonotype. The chain employs TRBV5-6 and TRBJ1-1, with a possible D match to TRBD1 (6 bases). The length of the CDR3 is 15 residues. V lost 3 bases, J lost 0 bases, and 12 bases lay in between. Germline assignment: CDR1 SGHDT and CDR2 YYEEEE. Written as DNA, the CDR3 is TGTGCCAGCAGCTACCAAGGACAGTTGAACACTGAAGCTTTCTTT. Protein sequence: CASSYQGQLNTEAFF.

The sample holds many counts of this clonotype. This chain uses TRBV7-2 with TRBJ2-7; D uncertain. V lost 4 bases and J lost 4, with 11 bases in between. This CDR3 comprises 13 residues. Germline loops: CDR1 SGHTA, CDR2 FQGNSA. CDR3 nucleotide sequence: TGTGCCAGCAGCTCCCCTCCCGTGTACGAGCAGTACTTC. This sequence encodes CASSSPPVYEQYF. Combining the CDR3 with reference TRBV7-2 and TRBJ2-7 gives the whole variable domain GAGVSQSPSNKVTEKGKDVELRCDPISGHTALYWYRQSLGQGLEFLIYFQGNSAPDKSGLPSDRFSAERTGGSVSTLTIQRTQQEDSAVYLCASSSPPVYEQYFGPGTRLTVT.

This clonotype showed up many times. This chain connects TRBV11-2 to TRBJ2-7, with D perhaps matching TRBD2 (5 bases). The germline V gene has CDR1 SGHAT and CDR2 FQNNGV. The CDR3 is 15 amino acids. V lost 2 bases to trimming and J lost 2 bases, with 13 bases between them. The DNA of the CDR3 is TGTGCCAGCAGCTTAAGTCGGGGTATAGCCTACGAGCAGTACTTC. The encoded protein is CASSLSRGIAYEQYF.